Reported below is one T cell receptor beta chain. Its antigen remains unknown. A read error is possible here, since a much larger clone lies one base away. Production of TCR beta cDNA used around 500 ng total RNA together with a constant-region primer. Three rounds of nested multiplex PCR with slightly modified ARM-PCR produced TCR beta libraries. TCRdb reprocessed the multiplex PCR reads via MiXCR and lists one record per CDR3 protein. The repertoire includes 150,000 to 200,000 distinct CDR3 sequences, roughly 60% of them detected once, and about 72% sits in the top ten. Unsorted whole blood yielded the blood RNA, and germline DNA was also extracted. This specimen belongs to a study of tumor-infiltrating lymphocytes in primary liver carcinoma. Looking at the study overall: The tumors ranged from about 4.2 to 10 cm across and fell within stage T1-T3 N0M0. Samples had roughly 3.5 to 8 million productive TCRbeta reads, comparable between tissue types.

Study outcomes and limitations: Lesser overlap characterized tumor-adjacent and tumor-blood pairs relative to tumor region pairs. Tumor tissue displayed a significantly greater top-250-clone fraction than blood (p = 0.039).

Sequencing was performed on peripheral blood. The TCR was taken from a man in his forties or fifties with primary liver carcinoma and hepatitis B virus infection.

CDR3: CASSRTTNTGELFF. CDR3 coding DNA: TGTGCCAGCAGCCGGACGACGAACACCGGGGAGCTGTTTTTT. The chain employs TRBV11-2 and TRBJ2-2; D gene ambiguous. V lost 5 bases and J lost 0, with 7 bases in between. Per germline, CDR1 SGHAT and CDR2 FQNNGV. CDR3 length: 14 amino acids.